Below, 2 T cell receptor beta chains from the same sample are listed, as sequenced in a study of T cell responses to AZD1222 COVID-19 vaccine. Assay used: immunoSEQ multiplex PCR; TCRdb lists only in-frame clones, some missing. The table has tens of thousands of clones, 85% to 90% seen once. The sample consisted of peripheral blood, taken 28 days after the second AZD1222 dose. The receptors come from an adult who received the AZD1222 COVID-19 vaccine.

J is TRBJ2-5 and V is TRBV7-9, with 9 nucleotides matching TRBD2. After removal of 4 bases from V and 5 bases from J, the junction contained 5 bases not matched to a gene. The CDR3 runs to 14 residues. Germline V gene data show CDR1 as SEHNR and CDR2 as FQNEAQ (reference sequence). CDR3 residues: CASSYKGLAETQYF. The CDR3 region has the DNA TGTGCCAGCAGCTACAAAGGACTAGCGGAGACCCAGTACTTC.

The rearrangement uses TRBV4-1 and TRBJ1-2, with D possibly TRBD1 on 5 matching bases. Germline loops: CDR1 MGHRA, CDR2 YSYEKL. This CDR3 has 14 residues. Trimming cost V 1 base and J 3 bases, with 9 bases left between them. The CDR3 sequence is CASSQVEGDYGYTF. The CDR3 nucleotides read TGCGCCAGCAGCCAAGTGGAAGGGGACTATGGCTACACCTTC.